There are many counts of the clone carrying this T cell receptor (beta chain). The sample belongs to a study of T cells in Graves' hyperthyroidism and ophthalmopathy. The CDR3 covers 14 residues. V was pared by 2 bases and J by 2 bases, with 13 bases between. The germline V gene encodes CDR1 SQVTM and CDR2 ANQGSEA. Amplified regions were TCR beta CDR3 sequences from RNA transcripts. During a first-round RT-PCR of the TCR CDR3, the HTBI primer set was used. TCRdb reprocessed the multiplex PCR reads via MiXCR and lists one record per CDR3 protein. The table lists about 350,000 distinct CDR3 sequences, approximately 13% of them singletons.

What was sequenced was blood. The receptor was isolated from a woman in her twenties or thirties with Graves' hyperthyroidism. V usage is TRBV29-1 and J usage is TRBJ2-7; D may correspond to TRBD1 or TRBD2 (5 bases each). The chain's CDR3 is CSVETPGQAYEQYF. The DNA of the CDR3 is TGCAGCGTTGAAACCCCGGGGCAGGCCTACGAGCAGTACTTC.